One and the same sample provided the 25 T cell receptor beta chains below, sequenced in a study of shared clonotypes between healthy human individuals. Libraries were prepared by immunoSEQ multiplex PCR; TCRdb keeps only in-frame clonotypes and omits some of them. Of approximately 470,000 clones in the sample, over 70% were seen once. Sequenced sample: PBMCs. The receptors stem from a woman aged 40-49 years in good health. Some clones in this sample may be carry-over from other donors' samples.

With respect to this clone: A read error is likely here: a far larger clone is one base away. The chain carries TRBV2 and TRBJ1-6; D is ambiguous. The CDR3 is 14 residues long. CDR1 and CDR2 (germline): SNHLY, FYNNEI. The CDR3 loop reads CDSSVEAWNSPLHF. Written as DNA, the CDR3 is TGTGACAGCAGTGTTGAGGCTTGGAATTCACCCCTCCACTTT.

V is TRBV5-1 and J is TRBJ2-6, with D unresolved. V dropped 0 bases and J dropped 0 bases, with 7 bases sitting between them. This CDR3 comprises 16 residues. In germline, CDR1 is SGHRS, CDR2 YFSETQ. DNA for the CDR3: TGCGCCAGCAGCTTGGAGCCTGCCTCTGGGGCCAACGTCCTGACTTTC. Translating gives CASSLEPASGANVLTF.

The V call is TRBV9, the J call TRBJ2-1; the match to TRBD2 covers 9 bases. Looked up from germline, CDR1 is SGDLS and CDR2 is YYNGEE. There are 17 residues in the CDR3. The ends lost 0 bases at V and 6 bases at J; junction bases unmatched: 10. The CDR3 coding sequence is TGTGCCAGCAGCGTAGAATGGGGTAGCGGGAGTATCAATGAGCAGTTCTTC. Amino acids: CASSVEWGSGSINEQFF.

The V and J genes are TRBV10-1 and TRBJ2-7, with D uncertain. CDR3 size: 16 residues. V lost 2 bases and J lost 3, with 17 bases in between. Germline-derived CDR1 and CDR2 are WNHNN and SYGVQD (reference sequence). CDR3: CASSEATSRINYEQYF. The DNA of the CDR3 is TGCGCCAGCAGTGAGGCGACTTCTCGAATTAACTACGAGCAGTACTTC.

The rearrangement joins TRBV4-1 to TRBJ1-3; no clear D. CDR3 length: 16 residues. V shed 4 bases and J shed 7 bases, with 20 bases lying between them. From germline, CDR1 is MGHRA and CDR2 YSYEKL. The CDR3 DNA is TGCGCCAGCAGCCTGAGAATGCGTCAAAGCTGGAACACCATATATTTT. Translated: CASSLRMRQSWNTIYF.

V is TRBV5-1 and J is TRBJ1-3; D is undetermined. The germline V and J ends were trimmed by 0 bases and 0 bases, with 10 bases remaining between them. This CDR3 spans 16 amino acids. The germline CDR1 and CDR2 sequences are SGHRS and YFSETQ. CDR3 sequence: CASSLAHGSSGNTIYF. CDR3 nucleotides: TGCGCCAGCAGCTTGGCCCACGGGAGCTCTGGAAACACCATATATTTT.

As to this clone: Since a far larger clone is one base different, this is likely a read error. The sample carries other DNA sequences with the same CDR3. The chain carries TRBV30 and TRBJ2-5; tentative D call: TRBD1 (5 bases). Germline CDR1 is GTSNPN and CDR2 is SVGIG (reference sequence). The CDR3 is made up of 14 amino acids. The CDR3: CAWSRQIYQETQYF. The CDR3, as DNA: TGTGCCTGGAGCCGACAGATCTACCAAGAGACCCAATACTTC.

Only one count was recorded for this clone. The chain uses TRBV7-2 and TRBJ2-7; D is possibly TRBD2 (6 bases). Germline V gene lookup returns CDR1 SGHTA and CDR2 FQGNSA. The V gene lost 0 bases and the J gene lost 2 bases, with 14 bases spanning the gap. The CDR3 sequence is 16 residues long. The CDR3 here is CASSLAEGGTPYEQYF. In DNA, the CDR3 is TGTGCCAGCAGCTTAGCGGAGGGCGGAACACCCTACGAGCAGTACTTC.

This clone was counted once. The junction does not match germline at one end; this may be a read error. The V gene is TRBV6-6, the J gene TRBJ2-2, with 7 bases that match TRBD2. The germline CDR1 and CDR2 sequences are MNHNY and SVGAGI (reference sequence). The CDR3 consists of 15 residues. CDR3 amino acids: CASSDSAGEAGELFF. The CDR3 DNA follows: TGTGCCAGCAGTGACTCTGCGGGAGAAGCCGGGGAGCTGTTTTTT.

The J gene is TRBJ2-7, the V gene TRBV6-1; a possible D gene is TRBD1 (6 bases). The germline V gene has CDR1 MNHNS and CDR2 SASEGT. V was clipped by 6 bases and J by 3 bases, with 18 bases between them. CDR3 length equals 15 residues. CDR3 nucleotide sequence: TGTGCCAGCAGGAAAGGACAGTTCGCCGGCTACGAGCAGTACTTC. Protein: CASRKGQFAGYEQYF.

The rearrangement joins TRBV28 to TRBJ1-5; 11 nucleotides align to TRBD1. The J segment lost 6 bases and the V segment lost 6 bases, leaving 7 bases of the junction unmatched. The CDR3 sequence is 15 residues long. CDR1 is MDHEN and CDR2 is SYDVKM in the germline V gene. CDR3: CASSRSGTGGQPQHF. CDR3 bases: TGTGCCAGCAGCCGTTCCGGGACAGGGGGTCAGCCCCAGCATTTT.

J is TRBJ2-1 and V is TRBV28; 9 nucleotides agree with TRBD2. V trimming: 2 bases; J trimming: 8 bases; junction bases outside the gene matches: 10. Germline loops: CDR1 MDHEN, CDR2 SYDVKM. The CDR3 runs to 16 residues. The CDR3: CASSLTRREGWDEQFF. CDR3 bases: TGTGCCAGCAGTTTAACTCGGCGGGAGGGCTGGGATGAGCAGTTCTTC. Full variable domain (rest looked up from reference TRBV28 and TRBJ2-1): DVKVTQSSRYLVKRTGEKVFLECVQDMDHENMFWYRQDPGLGLRLIYFSYDVKMKEKGDIPEGYSVSREKKERFSLILESASTNQTSMYLCASSLTRREGWDEQFFGPGTRLTVL.

The chain has TRBV7-2 and TRBJ1-2, with D perhaps TRBD1 (6 bases). CDR1 SGHTA and CDR2 FQGNSA come from the germline V gene. V lost 3 bases and J 3 bases, leaving 11 bases between the germline ends. The CDR3 runs to 14 residues. The CDR3 loop is CASSFGGLDYGYTF. DNA for the CDR3: TGTGCCAGCAGCTTCGGGGGGCTGGACTATGGCTACACCTTC.

This clone occurred once. The CDR3 sequence: CAWSDGELFF. DNA for the CDR3: TGTGCCTGGAGTGACGGGGAGCTGTTTTTT. The rearrangement links TRBV30 to TRBJ2-2; unclear D gene. Per the germline V gene, CDR1 is GTSNPN and CDR2 is SVGIG (reference sequence). The CDR3 loop spans 10 amino acids. V was cut by 1 base and J by 7 bases, with 1 base left in between.

This rearrangement joins TRBV11-1 to TRBJ2-1; either TRBD1 or TRBD2 may supply D (5 bases each). V lost 5 bases and J 0 bases, leaving 14 bases between the germline ends. Germline V gene sequence: CDR1 SGHAT, CDR2 FQDESV (reference sequence). There are 16 residues in the CDR3. In DNA form, the CDR3 reads TGTGCCAGCAGCAACCAGGGACGGTCCTCCTACAATGAGCAGTTCTTC. Amino acid sequence: CASSNQGRSSYNEQFF. The full variable domain, with the rest looked up from reference TRBV11-1 and TRBJ2-1, is EAEVAQSPRYKITEKSQAVAFWCDPISGHATLYWYRQILGQGPELLVQFQDESVVDDSQLPKDRFSAERLKGVDSTLKIQPAELGDSAMYLCASSNQGRSSYNEQFFGPGTRLTVL.

This clone was recorded once. One base separates it from a far larger clone, so it is likely a read error. In the same sample, other DNA sequences code for this CDR3. The chain uses TRBV30 and TRBJ2-7, with D possibly matching TRBD1 (6 bases). Germline CDR1 GTSNPN, CDR2 SVGIG (reference sequence). This CDR3 contains 12 residues. CDR3 residues: CASRTAWYEQYF. DNA of the CDR3: TGTGCATCAAGGACAGCATGGTACGAGCAGTACTTC.

V is TRBV6-5 and J is TRBJ1-1; tentatively, D is TRBD1 (5 bases). V shed 3 bases and J shed 1 base, with 9 bases lying between them. This CDR3 is 14 amino acids long. Germline lookup yields CDR1 MNHEY and CDR2 SVGAGI. The CDR3 reads CASSYGGENTEAFF. The CDR3 region has the DNA TGTGCCAGCAGTTATGGGGGGGAGAACACTGAAGCTTTCTTT.

The chain employs TRBV7-8 and TRBJ2-5; 7 nucleotides match TRBD1. The CDR3 sequence is 15 residues long. Germline CDR1 and CDR2: SGHVS and FQNEAQ. V gave up 5 bases and J gave up 1 base; unmatched junction bases: 7. The CDR3 DNA reads as TGTGCCAGCAGCCAACGACAGGGAATCCAAGAGACCCAGTACTTC. As protein: CASSQRQGIQETQYF.

The chain links TRBV9 to TRBJ2-1, with TRBD2 matching over 8 bases. Germline V gene sequence: CDR1 SGDLS, CDR2 YYNGEE. The CDR3 has 14 amino acids. The junction had 1 base not matched to a gene; V was cut back by 0 bases and J by 5 bases. CDR3 DNA: TGTGCCAGCAGCGTAGGAGCGGGAGACAATGAGCAGTTCTTC. Translated: CASSVGAGDNEQFF.

J is TRBJ1-4 and V is TRBV30; D unresolved. The germline V gene encodes CDR1 GTSNPN and CDR2 SVGIG (reference sequence). With 0 bases removed from V and 8 bases from J, the gap between germline ends came to 7 bases. The CDR3 loop spans 12 amino acids. The CDR3 protein is CAWSVMREKLFF. The CDR3 DNA sequence: TGTGCCTGGAGTGTCATGAGGGAAAAACTGTTTTTT.

This clone was found once. V and J are TRBV7-3 and TRBJ2-2, with 7 bases identical to TRBD1. The V gene's germline CDR1 is SGHTA and CDR2 FQGTGA. The CDR3 is made up of 17 amino acids. V shed 3 bases, J shed 0 bases, and the junction held 7 bases outside the gene matches. The CDR3 loop is CASSFTGEVANTGELFF. As DNA, the CDR3 is TGTGCCAGCAGCTTCACAGGGGAAGTAGCGAACACCGGGGAGCTGTTTTTT.

This clone was seen just once. A far larger clone is a single base away, which makes a read error likely. The genes are TRBV5-1 and TRBJ2-7; D possibly corresponds to TRBD1 (6 bases). Germline lookup yields CDR1 SGHRS and CDR2 YFSETQ. The CDR3 has 12 amino acids. DNA for the CDR3: TGCGCCAGCAGTTCACAGGGATGGGGGCAGTGCTTC. Protein product: CASSSQGWGQCF.

The chain is built from TRBV29-1 and TRBJ2-1; unclear D gene. Trimming stripped 1 base from V and 7 bases from J, with 5 bases between. Germline loops: CDR1 SQVTM, CDR2 ANQGSEA. The CDR3 length is 11 residues. DNA of the CDR3: TGCAGCGTTGAAGTAGGGAATGAGCAGTTCTTC. This codes for CSVEVGNEQFF.

The chain joins TRBV9 to TRBJ1-2; TRBD1 aligns across 10 bases. CDR3 length: 13 residues. The trim removed 5 bases at V and 7 bases at J, leaving 5 bases unmatched. Germline loops: CDR1 SGDLS, CDR2 YYNGEE. The CDR3 coding sequence is TGTGCCAGCAGACCCGGGACAGGGGTTGGCTACACCTTC. As protein: CASRPGTGVGYTF.

J is TRBJ2-5 and V is TRBV18, with TRBD1 matching 7 bases. CDR3 length: 15 residues. Trimming at V came to 1 base and at J to 5 bases, leaving 7 bases not matched to a gene. CDR1 is KGHSH and CDR2 is LQKENI in the germline V gene. The CDR3 DNA reads as TGTGCCAGCTCACCACTTGTAGGGGGCCGGGAGACCCAGTACTTC. Translated: CASSPLVGGRETQYF.